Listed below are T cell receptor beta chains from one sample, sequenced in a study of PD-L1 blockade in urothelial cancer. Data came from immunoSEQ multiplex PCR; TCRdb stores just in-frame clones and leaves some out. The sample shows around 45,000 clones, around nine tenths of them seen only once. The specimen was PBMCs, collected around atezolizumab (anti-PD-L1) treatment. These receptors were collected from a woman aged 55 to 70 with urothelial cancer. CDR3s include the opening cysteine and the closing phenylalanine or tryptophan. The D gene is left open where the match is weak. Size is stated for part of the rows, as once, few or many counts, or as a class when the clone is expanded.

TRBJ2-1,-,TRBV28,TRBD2,TGTGCCAGCAGATCTAGCGGGATTACTTCAAAGCAGTTCTTC,CASRSSGITSKQFF
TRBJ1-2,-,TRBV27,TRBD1,TGTGCCAGCAGTGACACAGGGGGCAGTGGCTACACCTTC,CASSDTGGSGYTF
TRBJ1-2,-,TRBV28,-,TGTGCCATACTCATGGTTGGTCGGGGGGCGGACTATGGCTACACCTTC,CAILMVGRGADYGYTF
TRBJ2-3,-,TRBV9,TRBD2,TGTGCCAGCACCCCTAGCGGGGGCCAGGCTAGCACAGATACGCAGTATTTT,CASTPSGGQASTDTQYF
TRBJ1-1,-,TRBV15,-,TGTGCCACCAGCAGACTTGGGGAGGGCACTGAAGCTTTCTTT,CATSRLGEGTEAFF
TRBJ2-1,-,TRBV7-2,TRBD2,TGTGCCAGCAGCTTGCTCCTCCTAGCGGGGGAGGAGGCACAGTTCTTC,CASSLLLLAGEEAQFF
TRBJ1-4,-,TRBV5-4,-,TGTGCCAGCAGCTCGGCCCGGCGGACAACTAATGAAAAACTGTTTTTT,CASSSARRTTNEKLFF
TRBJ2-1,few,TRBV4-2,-,TGTGCCAGCAGCCAAGACACTCAGGCTAGCCGTGAGCAGTTCTTC,CASSQDTQASREQFF
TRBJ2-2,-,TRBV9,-,TGTGCCAGCAGCCCGACATCGAACACCGGGGAGCTGTTTTTT,CASSPTSNTGELFF
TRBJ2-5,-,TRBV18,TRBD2,TGTGCCAGCTCACCTACTAGCGGCCAAGAGACCCAGTACTTC,CASSPTSGQETQYF
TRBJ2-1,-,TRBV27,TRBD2,TGTGCCAGCAGCGCGACTAGCGGGCGGTTTAGCAATGAGCAGTTCTTC,CASSATSGRFSNEQFF
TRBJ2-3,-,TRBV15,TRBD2,TGTGCCACCAGCAGGGTGACTAGCGGGGGACCATATAGCACAGATACGCAGTATTTT,CATSRVTSGGPYSTDTQYF
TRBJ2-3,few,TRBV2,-,TGTGCCAGCAGTAATGGAGGACAGTCCCCCCCTGAATACACAGATACGCAGTATTTT,CASSNGGQSPPEYTDTQYF
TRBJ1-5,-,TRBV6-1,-,TGTGCCAGCAGGTGGGCAGCCGAAGGGCCCCAGCATTTT,CASRWAAEGPQHF
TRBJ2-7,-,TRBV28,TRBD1,TGTGCCAGCACGTTAGAATCGACAGGGGAGAAATCCTACGAGCAGTACTTC,CASTLESTGEKSYEQYF
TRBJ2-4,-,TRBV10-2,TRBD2,TGCGCCAGCAGTGATTTTGGGAGGGCGAAAAACATTCAGTACTTC,CASSDFGRAKNIQYF
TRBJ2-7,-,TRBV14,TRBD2,TGTGCCAGCAGCCAAGATCGGGGTAGCGGGAGTTTC,CASSQDRGSGSF
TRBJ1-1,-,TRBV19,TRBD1,TGTGCCAGTAGTATCTTCACCGGGACAGGGGAAGTTCCGGCCCGTGCTTTCTTT,CASSIFTGTGEVPARAFF
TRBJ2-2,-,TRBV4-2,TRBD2,TGTGCCAGCAGCCATTTCGGGACTAGCGGGGGGGCCTTCGGGGAGCTGTTTTTT,CASSHFGTSGGAFGELFF
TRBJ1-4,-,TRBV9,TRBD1,TGTGCCAGCACCCCGGGACAGGGAGGGCTTAATGAAAAACTGTTTTTT,CASTPGQGGLNEKLFF
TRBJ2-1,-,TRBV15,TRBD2,TGTGCCACCAGAGGGGACTACTCGTACAATGAGCAGTTCTTC,CATRGDYSYNEQFF
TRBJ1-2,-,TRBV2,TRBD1,TGTGCCAGCAGTGATAGGTCAGGGGGCCTCGTAAACTATGGCTACACCTTC,CASSDRSGGLVNYGYTF
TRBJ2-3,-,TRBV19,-,TGTGCCAGTAGGATGCGGGGCGTCGGGAATACGCAGTATTTT,CASRMRGVGNTQYF
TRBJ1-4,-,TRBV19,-,TGTGCCAGTAGTAATCAGGCAACTAATGAAAAACTGTTTTTT,CASSNQATNEKLFF
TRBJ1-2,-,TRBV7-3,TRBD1,TGTGCCAGCAGCCCACCTGATTATGACAGGGCTTCTGGCTACACCTTC,CASSPPDYDRASGYTF
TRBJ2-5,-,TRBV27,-,TGTGCCAGCAGTTTCGGTAGCTTCCAAGAGACCCAGTACTTC,CASSFGSFQETQYF
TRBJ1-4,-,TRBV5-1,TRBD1,TGCGCCAGCAGCTTAGGACAGGGAGGAGAAAAACTGTTTTTT,CASSLGQGGEKLFF
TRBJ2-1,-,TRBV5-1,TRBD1,TGCGCCAGCAGCCTGCCCGGGACAGGGTTCAATGAGCAGTTCTTC,CASSLPGTGFNEQFF
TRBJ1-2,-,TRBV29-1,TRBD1,TGCAGCGCACCACAGGGGGCGCTTAAGGGCTACACCTTC,CSAPQGALKGYTF
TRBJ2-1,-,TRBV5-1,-,TGCGCCAGCGGGAAATGGCGGGTCGAATACAATGAGCAGTTCTTC,CASGKWRVEYNEQFF
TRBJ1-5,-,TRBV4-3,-,TGCGCCAGCAGCCAAGATTACCGGAATCAGCCCCAGCATTTT,CASSQDYRNQPQHF
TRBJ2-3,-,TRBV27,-,TGTGCCAGCAGGAACCCCAAGACAGGTTATTTCACAGATACGCAGTATTTT,CASRNPKTGYFTDTQYF
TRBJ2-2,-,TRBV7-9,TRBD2,TGTGCCAGCAGCTTAGTCGGACTAGCGGGGTCGAACACCGGGGAGCTGTTTTTT,CASSLVGLAGSNTGELFF
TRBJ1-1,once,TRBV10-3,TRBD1,TGTGCCATCAGACCGGGACAGGGCTTCACTGAAGCTTTCTTT,CAIRPGQGFTEAFF
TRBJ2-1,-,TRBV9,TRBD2,TGTGCCAGCAGCCTTGGGACTAGCGGCTACAATGAGCAGTTCTTC,CASSLGTSGYNEQFF
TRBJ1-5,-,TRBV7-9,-,TGTGCCAGCAGTGGGGGGGGCGACAATCAGCCCCAGCATTTT,CASSGGGDNQPQHF
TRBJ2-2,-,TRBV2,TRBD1,TGTGCCAGCAGTGCGGACAGGGTAGCTTCCGGGGAGCTGTTTTTT,CASSADRVASGELFF
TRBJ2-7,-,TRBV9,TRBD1,TGTGCCAGCAGCGTATCACCGGGACAGGGTAACGAGCAGTACTTC,CASSVSPGQGNEQYF
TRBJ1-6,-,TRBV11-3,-,TGTGCCAGCAGCTGGGACTACTTT,CASSWDYF
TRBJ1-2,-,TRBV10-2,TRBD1,TGCGCCAGCAGTGAAATCGGGACAGCCTATGGCTACACCTTC,CASSEIGTAYGYTF
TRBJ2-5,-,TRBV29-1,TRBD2,TGCAGCGTTGGCCTAGCGGGCAAACCGGAGAGACAAGAGACCCAGTACTTC,CSVGLAGKPERQETQYF
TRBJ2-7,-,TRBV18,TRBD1,TGTGCCAGCTCACCCGGGACAGGGGGAAGCCTTAGGTACTTC,CASSPGTGGSLRYF
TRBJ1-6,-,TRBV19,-,TGTGCCAGTAGTTCGATTACAGGGAGCTCCTATAATTCACCCCTCCACTTT,CASSSITGSSYNSPLHF
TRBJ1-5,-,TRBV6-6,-,TGTGCCAGCAGTCGAACCACAGGGACGAGCAATCAGCCCCAGCATTTT,CASSRTTGTSNQPQHF
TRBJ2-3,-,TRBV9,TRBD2,TGTGCCAGCAGCGCTTTAGCGGGCGCAGATACGCAGTATTTT,CASSALAGADTQYF
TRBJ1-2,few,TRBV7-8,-,TGTGCCAGCAGCCGGCAGGGTCTCGGCTATGGCTACACCTTC,CASSRQGLGYGYTF
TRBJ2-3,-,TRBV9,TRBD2,TGTGCCAGCAGCCCCCCACGGGCTAGCGGTAGTCATACGCAGTATTTT,CASSPPRASGSHTQYF
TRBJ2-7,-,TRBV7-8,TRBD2,TGTGCCAGCAGCTTAGAAACCGGGTCGGGGAGGGCCTACGAGCAGTACTTC,CASSLETGSGRAYEQYF
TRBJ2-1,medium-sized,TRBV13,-,TGTGCCAGCAGCTCCGCCCAGGGAAGGATATTCAATGAGCAGTTCTTC,CASSSAQGRIFNEQFF
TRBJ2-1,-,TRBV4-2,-,TGTGCCAGCAGCCCCTCGTCCGGGGCGGGGAGCTCCTACAATGAGCAGTTCTTC,CASSPSSGAGSSYNEQFF
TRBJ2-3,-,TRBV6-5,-,TGTGCCAGCAGTCAGTTTGCTAGTTCAGATACGCAGTATTTT,CASSQFASSDTQYF
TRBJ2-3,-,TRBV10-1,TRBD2,TGCGCCAGCAGTGAGACGGCGGGAGGGAGCACAGATACGCAGTATTTT,CASSETAGGSTDTQYF
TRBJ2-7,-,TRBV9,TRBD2,TGTGCCAGCAGCCCGGGACTAGCGGGAGTGTACGAGCAGTACTTC,CASSPGLAGVYEQYF
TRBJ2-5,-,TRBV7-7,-,TGTGCCAGCGGCGGGACGTTCGGGGAGACCCAGTACTTC,CASGGTFGETQYF
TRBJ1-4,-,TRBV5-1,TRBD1,TGCGCCAGCAGCTCACAGGGGGCTAATGAAAAACTGTTTTTT,CASSSQGANEKLFF
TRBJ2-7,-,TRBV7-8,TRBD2,TGTGCCAGCAGCGAGGGACTAGGTACCTACGAGCAGTACTTC,CASSEGLGTYEQYF
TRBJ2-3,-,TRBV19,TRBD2,TGTGCCAGTAGCAAGGGCGGGAGGTTGACAGATACGCAGTATTTT,CASSKGGRLTDTQYF
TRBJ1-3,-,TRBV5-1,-,TGCGCCAGCAGCTTGGGAGGAGGGTTAGGAAACACCATATATTTT,CASSLGGGLGNTIYF
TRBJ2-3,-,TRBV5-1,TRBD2,TGCGCCAGCAGCTCGAGCGGGGGGCCGTTCACAGATACGCAGTATTTT,CASSSSGGPFTDTQYF